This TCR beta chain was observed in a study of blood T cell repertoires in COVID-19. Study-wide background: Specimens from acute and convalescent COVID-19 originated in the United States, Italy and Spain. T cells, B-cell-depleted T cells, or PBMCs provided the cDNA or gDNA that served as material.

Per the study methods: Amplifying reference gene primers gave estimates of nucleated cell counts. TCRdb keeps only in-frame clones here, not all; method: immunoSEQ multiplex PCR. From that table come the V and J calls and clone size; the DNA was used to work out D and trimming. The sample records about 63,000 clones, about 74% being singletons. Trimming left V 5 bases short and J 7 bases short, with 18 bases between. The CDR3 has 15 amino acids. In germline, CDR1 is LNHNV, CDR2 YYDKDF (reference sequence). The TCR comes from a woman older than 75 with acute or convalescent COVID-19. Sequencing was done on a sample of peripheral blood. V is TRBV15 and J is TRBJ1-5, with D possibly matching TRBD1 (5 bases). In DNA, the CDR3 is TGTGCCACCAGCCTCGGCAGGAGGGACGGGCAGCCCCAGCATTTT. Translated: CATSLGRRDGQPQHF.